This T cell receptor beta chain emerged from a study of shared clonotypes between healthy human individuals. Study-wide points: Shared across several donors were about 4.6% of the naive CD4 clonotypes. The genetic and exposure-history diversity represented was limited by few donors. A reduction in generation probabilities was seen for non-shared clonotypes relative to those shared by all four donors.

This clone has just a few counts. Its antigen remains unidentified. The CDR3 covers 16 residues. With 1 base removed from V and 6 bases from J, the gap between germline ends came to 16 bases. The V gene's germline CDR1 is SGHDN and CDR2 FVKESK. Nashville, Tennessee was home to all donors, who were Caucasian adults. The table came from immunoSEQ multiplex PCR; TCRdb's copy has only in-frame clones and leaves some out. Here the sample spans over a million clones, roughly 70% being singletons. This chain joins TRBV14 and TRBJ2-1; D is uncertain. The sequence was collected from a man between 18 and 35 years old in good health. Sequenced material: memory CD4+ T cells sorted from blood. The subset was: CD45RA-negative fraction. Written as DNA, the CDR3 is TGTGCCAGCAGCCAAGTTCGTGGTAGAAGTCCCAATGAGCAGTTCTTC. This translates into CASSQVRGRSPNEQFF.